This TCR beta chain was identified during a study of blood T cells in healthy people across ages. Overall study results and limits: In the absence of known donor CMV status, changes in expanded clonotypes were possibly confounded.

The CDR3 contains 19 residues. In germline, CDR1 is SGHRS, CDR2 YFSETQ. The V segment lost 0 bases and the J segment 0 bases; nucleotides outside the gene matches: 11. A sample-barcoded 5' primer and a J-beta primer mix were used in a second PCR of roughly 7 to 12 cycles. TCRdb reprocessed the 5' RACE reads with MiXCR, giving one entry per CDR3 protein. The repertoire holds about 620,000 distinct CDR3 sequences, with under 25% as singletons. This clonotype was counted a few times. Its antigen is currently unknown. The chain uses TRBV5-1 and TRBJ2-4; 8 bases match TRBD1. The clonotype comes from a man in his 70s in good health. Sequencing was carried out using blood. The DNA of the CDR3 is TGCGCCAGCAGCTTGGAGGACAGGGAGATATCTCGAGCCAAAAACATTCAGTACTTC. As protein: CASSLEDREISRAKNIQYF.